This T cell receptor (beta chain) appears in the sequencing data of a study of blood T cell repertoires in COVID-19. Overall study context: The study drew acute and convalescent COVID-19 samples from the United States, Italy and Spain. The cDNA or gDNA used as material had been derived from T cells, B-cell-depleted T cells, or PBMCs.

Repertoires were generated with immunoSEQ multiplex PCR, while TCRdb's copy carries only in-frame clones and drops some. This sample has about 60,000 clones; roughly 80% occur once, and the top ten carry about 15%. V was shortened by 2 bases and J by 9 bases, with 11 bases between the two germline ends. The CDR3 covers 13 residues. This chain uses TRBV12-3 or TRBV12-4 with TRBJ1-5, with D unresolved. What was sequenced was peripheral blood. The clonotype comes from a man between 65 and 79 years old with active COVID-19. The CDR3 region is CASSLSHGGPQHF. CDR3 DNA: TGTGCCAGCAGTTTATCCCATGGAGGGCCCCAGCATTTT.